The present entry profiles one T cell receptor (beta chain) with its context. Its antigen remains unknown. A junction end diverges from the germline sequence, so it may reflect a read error. These data originate in a study of regulatory T cells in long-lasting Graves disease. Regarding the study as a whole: Persistent disease favored TRBV28, TRBJ1-2 and TRBJ2-5. TCR diversity was lower in persistent than newly diagnosed Graves' disease.

CDR3 length equals 14 residues. The time point was: persistent/refractory GD, antithyroid drugs over 5 years with positive TRAb. Researchers made the TCR library from RNA that was extracted from PBMCs. In building TCR beta libraries, iRepertoire HTBI primers were used together with Arm-PCR of CDR3 regions. MiXCR was run by TCRdb on the multiplex PCR reads, yielding one entry per CDR3 protein. Seen here are 500,000 to 800,000 distinct CDR3 sequences, about 32% observed once, and the top ten hold around 42%. This clonotype was obtained from a female donor with Graves disease. The chain is built from TRBV12-3 or TRBV12-4 and TRBJ1-2; the D gene is possibly TRBD1 (6 bases). Sequenced material: peripheral blood mononuclear cells (PBMCs), taken when the disease was refractory, from a patient treated with antithyroid drugs. The DNA of the CDR3 is TGTGCCAGCAGTTTATCGGGGGGCGGCTATGGCCACACCTTC. Translating it yields CASSLSGGGYGHTF.